The clone carrying this T cell receptor beta chain was observed many times. One entry per CDR3 protein results from TCRdb running MiXCR on the reads. The sample has 200,000 to 300,000 distinct CDR3 sequences, 29% seen once; the top ten hold less than 8.5%. This specimen belongs to a study of kidney transplant recipient with SARS-CoV-2 infection. This specimen was a blood sample, taken at baseline and on day 111 from a kidney transplant recipient. The source is a young adult male patient who had COVID-19 and was a kidney transplant recipient. Certain T cells may be donor cells from the graft.

The DNA for the CDR3 is TGTGCCAGCAGCGCGACAGGGAGTGGCTACACCTTC. It yields the protein CASSATGSGYTF. The chain is built from TRBV9 and TRBJ1-2; 7 positions match TRBD1. Germline CDR1 is SGDLS and CDR2 is YYNGEE. J gave up 7 bases and V 3 bases, and 3 bases lay outside the gene matches. CDR3 length: 12 residues.